The sequence of this T cell receptor (beta chain) was determined in a study of OX40 agonist ivuxolimab in advanced cancers. In germline, CDR1 is SGHDN, CDR2 FVKESK. V shed 1 base and J shed 2 bases, with 10 bases lying between them. The CDR3 covers 15 residues. Method: immunoSEQ multiplex PCR; TCRdb's copy keeps in-frame clones and lacks some. The data show about 75,000 clones, with roughly 84% seen just once and 15% to 20% held by the top ten. About this clone: Antigen specificity is unknown.

The study, taken as a whole, reports: CD4+ and CD8+ T cells in blood underwent clonal expansion by week 6 at 0.1 to 3.0 mg/kg.

The genes are TRBV14 and TRBJ2-3, with a tentative D call TRBD2 (6 bases). The starting material was CD4+ or CD8+ T cells sorted from blood, obtained in a trial of the OX40 agonist ivuxolimab. This TCR was recovered from an adult with an advanced solid tumor such as melanoma, head and neck, liver or kidney cancer. CDR3 nucleotides: TGTGCCAGCAGCCAAGCGGGACTTACCACAGATACGCAGTATTTT. It codes for CASSQAGLTTDTQYF.